The present T cell receptor (beta chain) was sequenced within a study of blood T cell repertoires in COVID-19. Across the whole study: Sites in the United States, Italy and Spain provided acute and convalescent COVID-19 samples. PBMCs, B-cell-depleted T cells, or T cells were the source of the cDNA or gDNA that made up the material.

CDR1 is MNHNS and CDR2 is SASEGT in the germline V gene. The CDR3 has 16 residues. Trimming took 2 bases from V and 5 from J, leaving 17 bases between them. As processed by the authors: Researchers report that nucleated cell counts were estimated from reference gene primer amplification. The method was immunoSEQ multiplex PCR; TCRdb's version includes in-frame clones alone and lacks a portion of them. V and J calls plus clone size are reproduced from that table; the DNA served to infer D and trimming. The data show approximately 130,000 clones, around four fifths seen once. The sequencing input was peripheral blood. The clonotype was recovered from a human donor in a cohort sampled during active COVID-19. The rearrangement links TRBV6-1 to TRBJ2-3, with a tentative D call TRBD2 (7 bases). The CDR3 nucleotides read TGTGCCAGCAGTGAATCTAGGGGGGGGCATTTAGATACGCAGTATTTT. The encoded protein is CASSESRGGHLDTQYF.